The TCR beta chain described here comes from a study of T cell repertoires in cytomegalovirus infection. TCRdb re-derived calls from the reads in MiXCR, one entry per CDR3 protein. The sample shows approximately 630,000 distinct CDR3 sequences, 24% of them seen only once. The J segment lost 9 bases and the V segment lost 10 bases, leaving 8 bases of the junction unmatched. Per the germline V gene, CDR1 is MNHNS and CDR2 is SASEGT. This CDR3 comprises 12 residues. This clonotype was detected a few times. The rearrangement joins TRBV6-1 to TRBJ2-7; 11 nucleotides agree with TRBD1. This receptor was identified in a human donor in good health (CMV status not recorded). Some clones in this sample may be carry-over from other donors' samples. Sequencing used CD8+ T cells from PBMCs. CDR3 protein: CAIGQGADVQYV. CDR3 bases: TGTGCCATCGGACAGGGGGCTGATGTGCAGTACGTC.